This T cell receptor (beta chain) was recorded in a study of T cells in localized non-small cell lung cancer. A note on this clone: Its specificity is not known.

The method was immunoSEQ multiplex PCR; TCRdb's version includes in-frame clones alone and lacks a portion of them. The repertoire holds 41,000 or so clones, with more than 85% as singletons. V gave up 5 bases and J gave up 5 bases; unmatched junction bases: 3. The CDR3 is 14 residues long. Germline V gives CDR1 SGHVS, CDR2 FQNEAQ. Points from the study as a whole: Uninvolved adjacent lung had more T cell clonality than any other tissue, topping tumor. Within adjacent lung there appeared a median approximately 62 of the top 100 tumor clones. Heterogeneity remains possible because sequencing was limited to only one tumor region. Longer survival (overall) was linked to higher T cell density in blood.

Material: peripheral blood, obtained before any cancer treatment. The chain joins TRBV7-8 to TRBJ1-4, with TRBD1 matching over 9 bases. The sequence was obtained from a woman aged 18 to 55 with stage III lung adenocarcinoma. CDR3 sequence reads: CASSLGQGNEKLFF. CDR3 coding DNA: TGTGCCAGCAGCCTTGGACAGGGGAATGAAAAACTGTTTTTT.